This T cell receptor (beta chain) was sequenced for a study of cytomegalovirus exposure and HLA in healthy donors. Details on this clone: The antigen is unknown.

Deletions cut 1 base from V and 7 bases from J, with 11 bases between. Per germline, CDR1 MGHRA and CDR2 YSYEKL. The CDR3 has 14 amino acids. Clones were read by immunoSEQ multiplex PCR, and TCRdb kept only the in-frame ones, dropping some. Here the sample spans under 150,000 clones, about four fifths being singletons. General study results and limits: It was approximately 150 TCR beta chains that were listed as cytomegalovirus-associated.

The source material was PBMCs. J is TRBJ2-1 and V is TRBV4-1; D possibly corresponds to TRBD1 (5 bases). This clonotype was obtained from a woman in her twenties or thirties in good health and CMV-seronegative. The CDR3 coding sequence is TGCGCCAGCAGCCAAGTTAGGGGATCGAATGAGCAGTTCTTC. Its protein is CASSQVRGSNEQFF.